Below, 8 T cell receptor beta chains from the same sample are listed, as sequenced in a study of T cells in Graves' hyperthyroidism and ophthalmopathy. Amplification of TCR beta CDR3 regions was performed using RNA transcripts as template. HTBI primers were used for first-round RT-PCR of the TCR CDR3. TCRdb independently ran MiXCR on the multiplex PCR reads; one entry per CDR3 protein. There are around 200,000 distinct CDR3 sequences in the sample; over 15% occur only once, and roughly 30% lies in the top ten. Sequenced sample: blood. These TCRs come from a woman aged 45-65 years with Graves' hyperthyroidism.

V usage is TRBV28 and J usage is TRBJ1-6; no reliable D call. The CDR3 loop spans 15 amino acids. V lost 6 bases to trimming and J lost 7 bases, with 16 bases between them. CDR1 and CDR2 from the germline V gene are MDHEN and SYDVKM. CDR3 sequence: CASRAREAANSPLHF. CDR3 sequence (DNA): TGTGCCAGCAGAGCCCGTGAGGCCGCGAATTCACCCCTCCACTTT.

This rearrangement joins TRBV11-2 to TRBJ2-7; 7 nucleotides line up with TRBD1. The CDR3 is 14 residues long. J lost 2 bases, V lost 4 bases, and 5 bases had no gene match. The germline V gene has CDR1 SGHAT and CDR2 FQNNGV. The CDR3 DNA reads as TGTGCCAGCAGCTCGGACAGGTGGCCCTACGAGCAGTACTTC. Protein: CASSSDRWPYEQYF.

This clonotype was counted at least ten times. The J gene is TRBJ1-1, the V gene TRBV3-1; weak D call: TRBD1 (5 bases). This CDR3 has 14 residues. The germline V gene encodes CDR1 LGHDT and CDR2 YNNKEL (reference sequence). The germline V and J ends were trimmed by 4 bases and 1 base, with 10 bases remaining between them. This CDR3 is CASSRRTGNTEAFF. The CDR3 coding sequence is TGTGCCAGCAGCCGTAGAACAGGGAACACTGAAGCTTTCTTT.

The V and J genes are TRBV28 and TRBJ2-7; no clear D gene. The CDR3 spans 13 residues. Trimming took off 2 bases at V and 3 bases at J, with 8 bases between the two ends. CDR1 is MDHEN and CDR2 is SYDVKM in the germline V gene. As DNA, the CDR3 is TGTGCCAGCAGTTTACGGATTGGCTACGAGCAGTACTTC. Protein product: CASSLRIGYEQYF.

This clonotype appeared many times. The chain joins TRBV20-1 to TRBJ2-3; D remains unclear. Germline V gives CDR1 DFQATT, CDR2 SNEGSKA (reference sequence). Trimming cost V 4 bases and J 1 base, with 6 bases left between them. The CDR3 sequence is 12 residues long. For the CDR3, the DNA is TGCAGTGCTACCGCGGGCACAGATACGCAGTATTTT. Protein product: CSATAGTDTQYF.

The V call is TRBV9, the J call TRBJ2-1; D possibly corresponds to TRBD2 (7 bases). Between the trimmed V and J ends, which lost 0 bases and 2 bases, there was a span of 9 bases. The germline V gene encodes CDR1 SGDLS and CDR2 YYNGEE. The CDR3 has 15 amino acids. CDR3: CASSVGGGPYNEQFF. The CDR3 region has the DNA TGTGCCAGCAGCGTAGGGGGGGGCCCCTACAATGAGCAGTTCTTC.

This clonotype was observed at least ten times. This chain connects TRBV2 to TRBJ1-2; 9 nucleotides line up with TRBD1. The CDR3 contains 13 residues. J was trimmed by 5 bases and V by 4 bases; bases with no gene match: 2. Germline V CDR1 and CDR2: SNHLY, FYNNEI. CDR3 nucleotide sequence: TGTGCCAGCAGTGCGGGACAGGGATATGGCTACACCTTC. Protein product: CASSAGQGYGYTF.

The sample holds many counts of this clonotype. The chain joins TRBV7-2 to TRBJ2-2, with no clear D. CDR1 is SGHTA, CDR2 FQGNSA, per germline. There are 14 residues in the CDR3. V dropped 6 bases and J dropped 1 base, with 9 bases sitting between them. The CDR3 protein is CASRPEVNTGELFF. The DNA of the CDR3 is TGTGCCAGCAGACCGGAAGTGAACACCGGGGAGCTGTTTTTT.